Reported below is one T cell receptor beta chain. Amplification used 60 V beta primers and 13 J beta primers. Sequencing was performed with immunoSEQ multiplex PCR; in TCRdb, only in-frame clones are kept and a portion is missing. The sample includes about 99,000 clones, 81% of them seen just once. The data were taken from a study of glioma-infiltrating T cells after dendritic cell vaccination. The CDR3 extends over 17 amino acids. Trimming cost V 3 bases and J 3 bases, with 20 bases left between them. The germline CDR1 and CDR2 sequences are SEHNR and FQNEAQ (reference sequence). None of the glioblastoma patients had an isocitrate dehydrogenase mutation.

The source is a human donor with glioblastoma. This chain links TRBV7-9 with TRBJ1-2, with no clear D. The sequenced sample was blood, obtained before dendritic cell vaccination. The CDR3 nucleotides are TGTGCCAGCAGCTTCCGGGTGACCCTTTCGTCTGACTATGGCTACACCTTC. This gives the protein CASSFRVTLSSDYGYTF.